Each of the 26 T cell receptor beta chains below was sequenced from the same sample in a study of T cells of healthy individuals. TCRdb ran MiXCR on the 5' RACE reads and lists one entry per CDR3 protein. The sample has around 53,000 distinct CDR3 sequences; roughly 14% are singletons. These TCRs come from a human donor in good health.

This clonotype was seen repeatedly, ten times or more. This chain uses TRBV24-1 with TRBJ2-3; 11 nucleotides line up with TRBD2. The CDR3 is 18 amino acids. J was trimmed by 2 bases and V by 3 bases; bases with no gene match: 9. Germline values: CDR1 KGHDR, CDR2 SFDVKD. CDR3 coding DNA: TGTGCCACCAGTGATACCGGAACTAGCGGGGGTTTCACAGATACGCAGTATTTT. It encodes CATSDTGTSGGFTDTQYF.

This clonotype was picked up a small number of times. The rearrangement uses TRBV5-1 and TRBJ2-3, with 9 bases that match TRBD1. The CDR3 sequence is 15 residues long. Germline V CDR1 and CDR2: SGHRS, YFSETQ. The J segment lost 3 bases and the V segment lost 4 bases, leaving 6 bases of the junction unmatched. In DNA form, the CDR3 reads TGCGCCAGCAGCAATTACAGGGGGCATACAGATACGCAGTATTTT. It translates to CASSNYRGHTDTQYF.

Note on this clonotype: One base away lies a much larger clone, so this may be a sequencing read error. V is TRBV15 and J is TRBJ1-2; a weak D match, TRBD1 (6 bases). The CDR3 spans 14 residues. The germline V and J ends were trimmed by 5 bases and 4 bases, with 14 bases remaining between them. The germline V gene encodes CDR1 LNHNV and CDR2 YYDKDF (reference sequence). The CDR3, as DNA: TGTGCCACCAGCGGATCAGGACAGAGCTATGGCTACACCTTC. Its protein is CATSGSGQSYGYTF. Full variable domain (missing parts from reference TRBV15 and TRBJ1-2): DAMVIQNPRYQVTQFGKPVTLSCSQTLNHNVMYWYQQKSSQAPKLLFHYYDKDFNNEADTPDNFQSRRPNTSFCFLDIRSPGLGDTAMYLCATSGSGQSYGYTFGSGTRLTVV.

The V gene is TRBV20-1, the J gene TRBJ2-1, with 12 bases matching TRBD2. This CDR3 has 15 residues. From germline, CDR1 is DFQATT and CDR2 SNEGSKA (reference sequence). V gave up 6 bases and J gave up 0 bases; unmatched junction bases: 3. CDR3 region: CSAQTSGSSYNEQFF. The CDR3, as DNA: TGCAGTGCCCAGACTAGCGGGAGCTCCTACAATGAGCAGTTCTTC.

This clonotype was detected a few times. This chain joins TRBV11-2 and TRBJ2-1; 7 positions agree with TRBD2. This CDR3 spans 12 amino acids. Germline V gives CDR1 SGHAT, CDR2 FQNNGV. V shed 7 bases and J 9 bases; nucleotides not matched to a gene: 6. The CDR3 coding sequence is TGTGCCAGCACGGCGGGAGTCGGTGAGCAGTTCTTC. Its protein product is CASTAGVGEQFF.

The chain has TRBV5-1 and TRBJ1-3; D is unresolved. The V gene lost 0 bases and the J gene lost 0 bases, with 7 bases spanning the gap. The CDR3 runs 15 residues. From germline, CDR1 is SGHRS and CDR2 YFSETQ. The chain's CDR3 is CASSLEGTSGNTIYF. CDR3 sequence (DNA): TGCGCCAGCAGCTTGGAGGGAACCTCTGGAAACACCATATATTTT.

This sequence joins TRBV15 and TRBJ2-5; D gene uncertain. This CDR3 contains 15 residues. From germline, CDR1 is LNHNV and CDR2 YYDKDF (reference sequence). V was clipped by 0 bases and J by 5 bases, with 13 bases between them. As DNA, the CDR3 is TGTGCCACCAGCAGAGATACTGGCGGCCGGGAGACCCAGTACTTC. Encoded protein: CATSRDTGGRETQYF.

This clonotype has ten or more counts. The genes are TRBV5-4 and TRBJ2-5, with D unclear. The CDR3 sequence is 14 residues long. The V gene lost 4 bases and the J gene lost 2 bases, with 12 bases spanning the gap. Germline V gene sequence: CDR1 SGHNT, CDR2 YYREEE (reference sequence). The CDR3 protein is CASSPQNLQETQYF. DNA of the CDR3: TGTGCCAGCAGCCCACAAAACCTGCAAGAGACCCAGTACTTC. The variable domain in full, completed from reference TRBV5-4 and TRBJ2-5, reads ETGVTQSPTHLIKTRGQQVTLRCSSQSGHNTVSWYQQALGQGPQFIFQYYREEENGRGNFPPRFSGLQFPNYSSELNVNALELDDSALYLCASSPQNLQETQYFGPGTRLLVL.

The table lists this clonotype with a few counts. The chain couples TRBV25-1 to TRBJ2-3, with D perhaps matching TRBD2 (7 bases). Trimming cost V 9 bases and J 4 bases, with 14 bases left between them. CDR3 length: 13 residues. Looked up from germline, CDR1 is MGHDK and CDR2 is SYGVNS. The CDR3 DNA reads TGTGCCAGTAGGGGGAGGGTTGCAGATACGCAGTATTTT. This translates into CASRGRVADTQYF.

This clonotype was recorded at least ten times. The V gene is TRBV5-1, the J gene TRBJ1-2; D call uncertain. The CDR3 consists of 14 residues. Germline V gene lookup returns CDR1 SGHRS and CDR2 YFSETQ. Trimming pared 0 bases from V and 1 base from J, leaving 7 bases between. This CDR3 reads CASSLVQNNYGYTF. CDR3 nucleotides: TGCGCCAGCAGCTTGGTTCAGAATAACTATGGCTACACCTTC.

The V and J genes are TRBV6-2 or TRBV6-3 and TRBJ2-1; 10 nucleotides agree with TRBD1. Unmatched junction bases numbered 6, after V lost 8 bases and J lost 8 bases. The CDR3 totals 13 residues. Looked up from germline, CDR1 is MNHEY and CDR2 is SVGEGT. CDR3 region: CASHLDRGYEQFF. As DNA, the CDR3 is TGTGCCAGCCATCTGGACAGGGGGTATGAGCAGTTCTTC.

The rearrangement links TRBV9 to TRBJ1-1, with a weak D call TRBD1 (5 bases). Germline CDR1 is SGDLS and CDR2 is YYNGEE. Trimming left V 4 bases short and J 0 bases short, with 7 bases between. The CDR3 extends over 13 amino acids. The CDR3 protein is CASSSQVNTEAFF. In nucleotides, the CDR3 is TGTGCCAGCAGCTCACAGGTGAACACTGAAGCTTTCTTT.

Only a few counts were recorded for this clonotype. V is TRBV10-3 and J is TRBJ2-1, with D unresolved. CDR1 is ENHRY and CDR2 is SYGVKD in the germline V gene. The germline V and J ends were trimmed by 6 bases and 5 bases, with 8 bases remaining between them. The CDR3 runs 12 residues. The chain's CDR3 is CAIRGLDNEQFF. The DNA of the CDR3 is TGTGCCATCAGGGGGTTAGACAATGAGCAGTTCTTC.

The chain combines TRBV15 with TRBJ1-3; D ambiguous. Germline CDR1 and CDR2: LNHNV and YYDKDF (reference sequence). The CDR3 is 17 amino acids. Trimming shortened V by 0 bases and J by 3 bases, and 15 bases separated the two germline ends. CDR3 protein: CATSRDSPGPGGNTIYF. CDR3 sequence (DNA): TGTGCCACCAGCAGAGATAGTCCCGGCCCAGGTGGAAACACCATATATTTT.

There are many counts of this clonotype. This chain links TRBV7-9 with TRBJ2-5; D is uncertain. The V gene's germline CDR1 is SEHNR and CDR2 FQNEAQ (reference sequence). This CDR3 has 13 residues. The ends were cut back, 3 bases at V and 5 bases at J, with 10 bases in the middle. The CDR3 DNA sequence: TGTGCCAGCAGCTTTGGCGGTGGGGAGACCCAGTACTTC. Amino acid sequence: CASSFGGGETQYF.

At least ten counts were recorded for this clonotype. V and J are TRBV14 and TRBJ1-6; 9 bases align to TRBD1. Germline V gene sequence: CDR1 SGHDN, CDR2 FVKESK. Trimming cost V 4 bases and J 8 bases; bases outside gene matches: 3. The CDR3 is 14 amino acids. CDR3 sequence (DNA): TGTGCCAGCAGCCTACAGGGGGCCGATTCACCCCTCCACTTT. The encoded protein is CASSLQGADSPLHF.

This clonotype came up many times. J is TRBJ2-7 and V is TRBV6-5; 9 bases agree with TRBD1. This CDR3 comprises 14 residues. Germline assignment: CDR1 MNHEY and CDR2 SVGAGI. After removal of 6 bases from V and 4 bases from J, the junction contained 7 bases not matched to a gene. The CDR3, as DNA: TGTGCCAGCAGACCCCAACAGGGGGCATACGAGCAGTACTTC. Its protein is CASRPQQGAYEQYF.

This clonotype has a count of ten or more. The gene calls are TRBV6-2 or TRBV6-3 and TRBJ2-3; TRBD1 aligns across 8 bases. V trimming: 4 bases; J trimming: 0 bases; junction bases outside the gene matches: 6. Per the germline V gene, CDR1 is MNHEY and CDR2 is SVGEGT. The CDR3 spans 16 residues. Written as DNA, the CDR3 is TGTGCCAGCAGTTCTCAGGGACAGGTTAGCACAGATACGCAGTATTTT. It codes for CASSSQGQVSTDTQYF.

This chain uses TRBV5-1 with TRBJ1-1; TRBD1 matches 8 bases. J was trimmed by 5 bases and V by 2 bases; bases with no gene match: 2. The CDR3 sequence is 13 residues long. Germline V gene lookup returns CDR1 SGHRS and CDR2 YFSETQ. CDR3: CASSFQGATEAFF. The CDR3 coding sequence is TGCGCCAGCAGCTTCCAGGGGGCGACTGAAGCTTTCTTT.

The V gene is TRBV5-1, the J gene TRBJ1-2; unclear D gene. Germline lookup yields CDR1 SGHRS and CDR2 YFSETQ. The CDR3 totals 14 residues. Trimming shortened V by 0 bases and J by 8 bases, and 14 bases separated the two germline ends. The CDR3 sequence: CASSLAPGSGGYTF. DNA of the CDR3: TGCGCCAGCAGCTTGGCCCCGGGTTCGGGAGGCTACACCTTC.

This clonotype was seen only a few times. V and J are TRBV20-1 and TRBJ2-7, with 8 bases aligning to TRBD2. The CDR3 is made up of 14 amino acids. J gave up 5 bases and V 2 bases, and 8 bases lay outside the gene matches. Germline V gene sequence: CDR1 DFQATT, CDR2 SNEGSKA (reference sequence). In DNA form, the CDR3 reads TGCAGTGCTAGATTAACGGGAGGGCTCCACGAGCAGTACTTC. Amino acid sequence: CSARLTGGLHEQYF.

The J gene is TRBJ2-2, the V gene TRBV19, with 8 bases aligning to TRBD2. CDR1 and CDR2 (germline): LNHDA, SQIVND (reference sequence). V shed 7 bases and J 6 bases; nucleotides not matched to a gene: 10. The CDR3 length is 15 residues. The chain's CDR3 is CASTVRAGAPGELFF. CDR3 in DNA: TGTGCCAGTACAGTCCGAGCGGGAGCACCCGGGGAGCTGTTTTTT.

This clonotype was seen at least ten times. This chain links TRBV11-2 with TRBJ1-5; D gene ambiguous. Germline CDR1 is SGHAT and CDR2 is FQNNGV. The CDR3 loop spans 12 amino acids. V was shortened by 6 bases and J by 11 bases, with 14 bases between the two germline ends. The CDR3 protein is CASSFPRGTQHF. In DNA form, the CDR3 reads TGTGCCAGCAGTTTCCCTCGCGGGACCCAGCATTTT.

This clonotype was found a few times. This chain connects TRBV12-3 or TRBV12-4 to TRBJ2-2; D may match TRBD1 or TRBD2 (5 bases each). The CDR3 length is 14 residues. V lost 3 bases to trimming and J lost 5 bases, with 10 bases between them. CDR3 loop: CASSFGGSTGELFF. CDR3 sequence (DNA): TGTGCCAGCAGTTTTGGGGGTTCTACCGGGGAGCTGTTTTTT.

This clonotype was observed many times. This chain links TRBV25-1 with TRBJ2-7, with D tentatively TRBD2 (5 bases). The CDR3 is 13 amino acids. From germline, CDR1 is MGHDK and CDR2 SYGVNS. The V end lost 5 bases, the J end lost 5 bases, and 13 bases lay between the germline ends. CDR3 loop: CASSPRPGNEQYF. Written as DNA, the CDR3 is TGTGCCAGCAGTCCTCGGCCGGGGAACGAGCAGTACTTC.

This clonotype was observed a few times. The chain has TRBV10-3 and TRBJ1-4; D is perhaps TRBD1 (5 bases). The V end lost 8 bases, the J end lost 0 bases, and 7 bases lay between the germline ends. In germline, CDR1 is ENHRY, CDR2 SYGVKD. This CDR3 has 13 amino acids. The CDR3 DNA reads TGTGCCATCTCGGGGGCAACTAATGAAAAACTGTTTTTT. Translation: CAISGATNEKLFF.